In this sample, the clone carrying this TCR beta chain turned up a few times. The antigen is not known. The sample comes from a study of radiotherapy plus CTLA-4 blockade in lung cancer. The overall study: Across the patients, objective responses occurred in approximately 19%, and disease control in 31%.

Sequencing was performed with immunoSEQ multiplex PCR; in TCRdb, only in-frame clones are kept and a portion is missing. The sample contains 75,000 to 100,000 clones, roughly 74% of which appear only once. Patients in the study, people with chemo-refractory metastatic non-small-cell lung cancer, received focal radiation plus ipilimumab CTLA-4 blockade. Whole-study results and caveats: With interferon-beta, early dynamics of blood T cell clones were reported to best predict response. TCR clones originating in tumors grew in number in blood after radiotherapy plus ipilimumab.

The CDR3 covers 19 residues. The clonotype was recovered from a human donor with non-small cell lung cancer who had a partial response to radiotherapy plus ipilimumab. Some clones in this sample may be carry-over from other donors' samples. This sequence joins TRBV21-1 and TRBJ2-2; TRBD2 is the table's D call and was not checked against the DNA. TRBV21-1 is flagged as a pseudogene. The source was peripheral blood, collected from a patient treated with radiotherapy plus ipilimumab. The CDR3 bases are TGTGCCAGCAGCACGGAGCTCGGGGGACTAGGATGGAACACCGGGGAGCTGTTTTTT. This translates into CASSTELGGLGWNTGELFF.